The sequence of this T cell receptor beta chain was determined in a study of blood T cell repertoires in COVID-19. Across the study: Acute and convalescent COVID-19 samples came from the United States, Italy and Spain. The cDNA or gDNA used as material had been derived from T cells, B-cell-depleted T cells, or PBMCs.

As handled by the study authors: Amplifying reference gene primers gave estimates of nucleated cell counts. The data were produced by immunoSEQ multiplex PCR, yet TCRdb's version contains in-frame clones alone and is incomplete. The V and J calls and clone size come from that table; D and trimming were worked out from the DNA. The table records 300,000 or so clones, approximately 89% of them present only once. The CDR3 is 15 amino acids. Germline CDR1 reads SGHDN; CDR2 reads FVKESK. The V and J ends lost 0 bases and 8 bases, in that order; junction bases with no gene match: 5. The TCR originated in a woman aged 50 to 65 who had recovered from COVID-19. The chain combines TRBV14 with TRBJ1-2; TRBD1 agrees at 11 bases. Sequencing input: peripheral blood. CDR3 in amino acids: CASSQDGTGGRGYTF. CDR3 nucleotide sequence: TGTGCCAGCAGCCAAGATGGGACAGGGGGACGGGGCTACACCTTC.